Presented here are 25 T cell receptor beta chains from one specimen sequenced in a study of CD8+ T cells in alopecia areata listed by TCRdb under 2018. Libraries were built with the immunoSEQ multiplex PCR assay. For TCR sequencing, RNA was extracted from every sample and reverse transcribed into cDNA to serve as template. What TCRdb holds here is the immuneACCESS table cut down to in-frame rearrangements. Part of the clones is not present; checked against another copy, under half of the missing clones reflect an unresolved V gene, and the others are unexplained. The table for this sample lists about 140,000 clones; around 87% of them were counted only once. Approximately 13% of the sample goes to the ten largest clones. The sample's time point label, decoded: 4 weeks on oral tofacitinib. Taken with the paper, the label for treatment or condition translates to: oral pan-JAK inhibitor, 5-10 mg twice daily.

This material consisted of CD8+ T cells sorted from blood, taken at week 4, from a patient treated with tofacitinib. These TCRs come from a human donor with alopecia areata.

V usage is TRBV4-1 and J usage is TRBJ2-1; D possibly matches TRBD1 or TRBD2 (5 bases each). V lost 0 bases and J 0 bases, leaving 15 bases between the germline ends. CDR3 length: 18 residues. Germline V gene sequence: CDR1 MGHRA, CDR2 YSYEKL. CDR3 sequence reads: CASSQDYASGHSYNEQFF. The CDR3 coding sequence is TGCGCCAGCAGCCAAGATTATGCAAGCGGACACTCCTACAATGAGCAGTTCTTC.

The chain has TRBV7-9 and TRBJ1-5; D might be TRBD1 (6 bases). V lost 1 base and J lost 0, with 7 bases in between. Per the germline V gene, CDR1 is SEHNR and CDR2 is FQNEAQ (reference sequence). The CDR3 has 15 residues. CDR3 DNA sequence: TGTGCCAGCAGCTTAGGGACAGCTAGCAATCAGCCCCAGCATTTT. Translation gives CASSLGTASNQPQHF.

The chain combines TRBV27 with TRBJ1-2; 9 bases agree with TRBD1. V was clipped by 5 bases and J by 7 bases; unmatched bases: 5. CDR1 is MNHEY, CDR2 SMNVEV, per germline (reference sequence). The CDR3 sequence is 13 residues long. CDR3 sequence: CASSHDRGGGYTF. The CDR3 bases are TGTGCCAGCAGTCACGACAGGGGGGGTGGCTACACCTTC.

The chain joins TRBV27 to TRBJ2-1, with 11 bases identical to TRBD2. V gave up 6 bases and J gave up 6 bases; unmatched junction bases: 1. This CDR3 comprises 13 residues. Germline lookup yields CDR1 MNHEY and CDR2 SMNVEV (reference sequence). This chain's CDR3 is CASSGTSGNEQFF. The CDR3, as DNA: TGTGCCAGCAGCGGGACTAGCGGCAATGAGCAGTTCTTC.

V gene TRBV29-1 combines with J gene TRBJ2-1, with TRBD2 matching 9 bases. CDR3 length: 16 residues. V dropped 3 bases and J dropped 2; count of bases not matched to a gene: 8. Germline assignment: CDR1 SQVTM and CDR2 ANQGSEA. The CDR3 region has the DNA TGCAGCGTTGATGTCCCAGCGGGGGGCGCCTACAATGAGCAGTTCTTC. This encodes CSVDVPAGGAYNEQFF.

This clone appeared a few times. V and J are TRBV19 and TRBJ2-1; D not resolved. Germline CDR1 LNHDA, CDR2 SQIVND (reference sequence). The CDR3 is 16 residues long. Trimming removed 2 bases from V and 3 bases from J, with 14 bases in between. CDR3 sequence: CASSISGHLLYNEQFF. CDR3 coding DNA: TGTGCCAGTAGTATATCTGGGCACCTCCTCTACAATGAGCAGTTCTTC.

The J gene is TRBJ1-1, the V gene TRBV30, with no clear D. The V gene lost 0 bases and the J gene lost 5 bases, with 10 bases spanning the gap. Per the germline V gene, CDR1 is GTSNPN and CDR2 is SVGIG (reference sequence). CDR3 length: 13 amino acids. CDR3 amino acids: CAWSVLGDTEAFF. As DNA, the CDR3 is TGTGCCTGGAGTGTACTTGGGGATACTGAAGCTTTCTTT.

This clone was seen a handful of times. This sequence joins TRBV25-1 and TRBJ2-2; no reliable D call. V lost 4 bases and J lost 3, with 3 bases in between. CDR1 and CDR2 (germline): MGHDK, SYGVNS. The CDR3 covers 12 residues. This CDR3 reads CASSAYTGELFF. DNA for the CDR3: TGTGCCAGCAGTGCCTACACCGGGGAGCTGTTTTTT.

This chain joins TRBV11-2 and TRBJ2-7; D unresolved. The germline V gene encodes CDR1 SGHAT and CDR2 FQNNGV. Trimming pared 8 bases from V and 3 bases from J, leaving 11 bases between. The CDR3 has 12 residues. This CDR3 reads CASETGSYEQYF. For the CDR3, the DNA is TGTGCCAGCGAAACCGGTAGCTACGAGCAGTACTTC.

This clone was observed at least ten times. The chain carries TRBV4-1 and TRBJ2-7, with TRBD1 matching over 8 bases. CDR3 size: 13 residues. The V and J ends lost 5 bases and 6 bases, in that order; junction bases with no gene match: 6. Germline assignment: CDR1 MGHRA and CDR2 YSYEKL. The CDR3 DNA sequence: TGCGCCAGCAGCGGGACAGGTCGAGGCGAGCAGTACTTC. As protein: CASSGTGRGEQYF.

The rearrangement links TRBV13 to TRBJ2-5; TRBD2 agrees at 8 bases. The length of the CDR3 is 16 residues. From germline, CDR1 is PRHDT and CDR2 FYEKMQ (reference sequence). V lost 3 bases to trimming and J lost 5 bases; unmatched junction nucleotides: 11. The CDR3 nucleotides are TGTGCCAGCAGCTTGGAGAAAGCGGGAGCGGGGGAGACCCAGTACTTC. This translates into CASSLEKAGAGETQYF.

The CDR3 spells CASSPTGTGNTIYF. The CDR3 DNA follows: TGTGCCAGCAGCCCTACAGGAACGGGAAACACCATATATTTT. The J gene is TRBJ1-3, the V gene TRBV6-5; a possible D gene is TRBD1 (5 bases). Germline lookup yields CDR1 MNHEY and CDR2 SVGAGI. The CDR3 totals 14 residues. V gave up 6 bases and J gave up 4 bases, with 13 bases separating them.

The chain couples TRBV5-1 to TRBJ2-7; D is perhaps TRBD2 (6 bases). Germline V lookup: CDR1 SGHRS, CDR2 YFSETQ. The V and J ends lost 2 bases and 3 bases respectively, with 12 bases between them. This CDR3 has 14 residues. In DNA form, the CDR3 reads TGCGCCAGCAGCTTCGGCCTGGGGGGCTACGAGCAGTACTTC. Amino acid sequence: CASSFGLGGYEQYF. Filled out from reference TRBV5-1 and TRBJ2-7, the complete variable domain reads KAGVTQTPRYLIKTRGQQVTLSCSPISGHRSVSWYQQTPGQGLQFLFEYFSETQRNKGNFPGRFSGRQFSNSRSEMNVSTLELGDSALYLCASSFGLGGYEQYFGPGTRLTVT.

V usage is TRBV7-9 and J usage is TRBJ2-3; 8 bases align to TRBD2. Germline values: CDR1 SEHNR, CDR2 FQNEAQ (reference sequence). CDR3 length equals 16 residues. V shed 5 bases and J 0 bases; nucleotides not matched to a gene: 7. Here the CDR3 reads CASSQSGGTSTDTQYF. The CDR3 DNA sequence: TGTGCCAGCAGCCAAAGCGGGGGAACTAGCACAGATACGCAGTATTTT.

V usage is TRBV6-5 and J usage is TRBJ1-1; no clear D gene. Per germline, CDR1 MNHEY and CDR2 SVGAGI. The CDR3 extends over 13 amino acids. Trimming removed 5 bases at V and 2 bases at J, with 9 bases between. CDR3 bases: TGTGCCAGCAGTCTCGGGTCCAACACTGAAGCTTTCTTT. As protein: CASSLGSNTEAFF.

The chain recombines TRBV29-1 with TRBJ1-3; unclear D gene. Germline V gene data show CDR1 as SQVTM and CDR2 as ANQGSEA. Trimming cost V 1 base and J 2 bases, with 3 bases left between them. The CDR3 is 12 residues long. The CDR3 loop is CSVEATGNTIYF. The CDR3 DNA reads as TGCAGCGTTGAAGCCACTGGAAACACCATATATTTT.

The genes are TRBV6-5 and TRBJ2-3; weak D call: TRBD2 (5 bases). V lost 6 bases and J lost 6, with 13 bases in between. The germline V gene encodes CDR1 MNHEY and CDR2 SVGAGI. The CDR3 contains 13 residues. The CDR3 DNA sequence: TGTGCCAGCAGCCTCGGGAAACCGGATACGCAGTATTTT. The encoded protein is CASSLGKPDTQYF.

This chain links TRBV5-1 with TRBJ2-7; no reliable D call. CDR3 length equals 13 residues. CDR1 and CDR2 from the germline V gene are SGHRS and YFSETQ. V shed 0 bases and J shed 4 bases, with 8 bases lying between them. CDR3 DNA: TGCGCCAGCAGCTTGGTCGGTTTTTACGAGCAGTACTTC. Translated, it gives CASSLVGFYEQYF. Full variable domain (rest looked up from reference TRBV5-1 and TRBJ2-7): KAGVTQTPRYLIKTRGQQVTLSCSPISGHRSVSWYQQTPGQGLQFLFEYFSETQRNKGNFPGRFSGRQFSNSRSEMNVSTLELGDSALYLCASSLVGFYEQYFGPGTRLTVT.

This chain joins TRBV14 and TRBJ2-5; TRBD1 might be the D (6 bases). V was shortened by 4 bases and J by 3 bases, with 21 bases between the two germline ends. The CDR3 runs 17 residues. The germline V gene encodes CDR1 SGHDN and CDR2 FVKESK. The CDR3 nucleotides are TGTGCCAGCAGCCGGGCACGAACCGGGACATTCAAAGAGACCCAGTACTTC. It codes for CASSRARTGTFKETQYF.

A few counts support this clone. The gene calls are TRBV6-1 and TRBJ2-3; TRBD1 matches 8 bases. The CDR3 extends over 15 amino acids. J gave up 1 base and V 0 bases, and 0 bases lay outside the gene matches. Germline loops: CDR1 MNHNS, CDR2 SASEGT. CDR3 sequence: CASSEAGQGTDTQYF. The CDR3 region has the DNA TGTGCCAGCAGTGAAGCGGGACAGGGCACAGATACGCAGTATTTT.

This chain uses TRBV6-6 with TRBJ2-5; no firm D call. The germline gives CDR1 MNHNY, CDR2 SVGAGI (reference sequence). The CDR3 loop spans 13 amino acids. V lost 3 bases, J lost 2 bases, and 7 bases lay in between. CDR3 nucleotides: TGTGCCAGCAGTTATTCACCGCAAGAGACCCAGTACTTC. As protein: CASSYSPQETQYF.

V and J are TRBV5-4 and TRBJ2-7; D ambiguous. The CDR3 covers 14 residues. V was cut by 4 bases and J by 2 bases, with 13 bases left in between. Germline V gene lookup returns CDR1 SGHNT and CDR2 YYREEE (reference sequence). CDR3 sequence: CASSQDPGPYEQYF. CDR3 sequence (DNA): TGTGCCAGCAGCCAAGATCCCGGCCCCTACGAGCAGTACTTC.

The CDR3 region is CASSLEGQGDLFGYTF. In DNA, the CDR3 is TGTGCCAGCAGCTTGGAGGGCCAGGGGGACCTATTTGGCTACACCTTC. V and J are TRBV5-5 and TRBJ1-2; TRBD1 agrees at 7 bases. V was pared by 0 bases and J by 7 bases, with 12 bases of the junction left unmatched. Germline assignment: CDR1 SGHKS and CDR2 YYEKEE (reference sequence). The CDR3 covers 16 residues.

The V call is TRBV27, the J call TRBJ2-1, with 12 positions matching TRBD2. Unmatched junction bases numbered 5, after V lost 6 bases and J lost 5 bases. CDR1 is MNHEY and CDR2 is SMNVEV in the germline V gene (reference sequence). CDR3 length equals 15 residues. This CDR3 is CASSPRTSGDNEQFF. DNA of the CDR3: TGTGCCAGCAGCCCTCGGACTAGCGGGGACAATGAGCAGTTCTTC.

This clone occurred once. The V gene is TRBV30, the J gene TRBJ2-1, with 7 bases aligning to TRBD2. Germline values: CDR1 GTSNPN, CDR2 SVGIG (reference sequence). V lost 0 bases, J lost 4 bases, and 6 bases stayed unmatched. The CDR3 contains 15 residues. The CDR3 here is CAWSVQAGPYNEQFF. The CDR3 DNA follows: TGTGCCTGGAGTGTACAAGCGGGACCTTACAATGAGCAGTTCTTC.